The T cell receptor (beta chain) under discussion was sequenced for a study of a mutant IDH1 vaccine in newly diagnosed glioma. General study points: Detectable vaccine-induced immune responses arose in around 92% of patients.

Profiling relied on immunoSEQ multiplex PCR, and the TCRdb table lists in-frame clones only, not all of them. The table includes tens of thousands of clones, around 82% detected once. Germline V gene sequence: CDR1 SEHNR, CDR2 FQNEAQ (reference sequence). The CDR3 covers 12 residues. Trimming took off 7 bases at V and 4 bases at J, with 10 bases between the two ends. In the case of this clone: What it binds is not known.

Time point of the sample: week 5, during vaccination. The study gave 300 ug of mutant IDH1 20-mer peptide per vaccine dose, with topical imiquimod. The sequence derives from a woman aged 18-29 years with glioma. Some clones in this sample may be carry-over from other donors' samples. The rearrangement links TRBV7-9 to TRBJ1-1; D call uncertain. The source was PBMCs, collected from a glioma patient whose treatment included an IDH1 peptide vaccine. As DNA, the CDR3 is TGTGCCAGCAACACCCTGGTCACTGAAGCTTTCTTT. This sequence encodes CASNTLVTEAFF.